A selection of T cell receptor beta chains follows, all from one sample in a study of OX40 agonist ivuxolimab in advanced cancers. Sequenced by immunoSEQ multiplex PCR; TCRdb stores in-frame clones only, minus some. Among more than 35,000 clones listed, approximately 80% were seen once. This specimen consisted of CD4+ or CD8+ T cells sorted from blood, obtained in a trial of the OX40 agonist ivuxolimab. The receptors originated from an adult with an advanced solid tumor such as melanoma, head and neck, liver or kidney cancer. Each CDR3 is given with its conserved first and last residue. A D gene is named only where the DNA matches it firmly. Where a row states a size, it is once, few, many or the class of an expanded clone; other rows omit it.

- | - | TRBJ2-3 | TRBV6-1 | TGTGCCAGCAGTGAAGGTCCATTAGCGTCTGATACGCAGTATTTT | CASSEGPLASDTQYF
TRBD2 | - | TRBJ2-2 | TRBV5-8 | TGTGCCAGCAGTTCTCTAGCGGGAGACACCGGGGAGCTGTTTTTT | CASSSLAGDTGELFF
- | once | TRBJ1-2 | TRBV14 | TGTGCCAGCAGCCCCACAGAGAACTATGGCTACACCTTC | CASSPTENYGYTF
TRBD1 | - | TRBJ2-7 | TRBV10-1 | TGCGCCAGCAGTAGGGACAGCTCCTACGAGCAGTACTTC | CASSRDSSYEQYF
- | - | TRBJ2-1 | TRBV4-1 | TGCGCCAGCAGCTTTCTGGACAGTTACAATGAGCAGTTCTTC | CASSFLDSYNEQFF
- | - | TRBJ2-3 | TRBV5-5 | TGTGCCAGCAGCTTGACGGGACCAAGCACAGATACGCAGTATTTT | CASSLTGPSTDTQYF
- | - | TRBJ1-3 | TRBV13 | TGTGCCAGCAGCTTGAGTGGCACCTCTGGAAACACCATATATTTT | CASSLSGTSGNTIYF
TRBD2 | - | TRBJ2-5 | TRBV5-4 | TGTGCCAGCAGCTTGGAAATAGCGGGAGCAGTCGGGACCCAGTACTTC | CASSLEIAGAVGTQYF
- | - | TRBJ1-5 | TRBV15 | TGTGCCACCAGCAGAGATCGGTGGACACATAATCAGCCCCAGCATTTT | CATSRDRWTHNQPQHF
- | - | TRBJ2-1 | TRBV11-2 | TGTGCCAGCAGCACCAATAGCGGATTCTCCTACAATGAGCAGTTCTTC | CASSTNSGFSYNEQFF
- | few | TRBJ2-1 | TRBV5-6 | TGTGCCAGCAGCTGGGACTCGAACGGAGAGCAGTTCTTC | CASSWDSNGEQFF
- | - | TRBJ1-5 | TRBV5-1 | TGCGCCAGCAGCATGACAGGTGATGGGCAGCCCCAGCATTTT | CASSMTGDGQPQHF
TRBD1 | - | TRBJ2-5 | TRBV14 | TGTGCCAGCAGCCAAGATCTAGCTGGGCAGGGGGAAGAGACCCAGTACTTC | CASSQDLAGQGEETQYF
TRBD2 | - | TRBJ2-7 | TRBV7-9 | TGTGCCAGCAGCGCGAGCGGGGGGGGGCGACGGATTTCCTACGAGCAGTACTTC | CASSASGGGRRISYEQYF
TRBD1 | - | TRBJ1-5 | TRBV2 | TGTGCCAGCACGGCTCAGGGGGGCCGTAGCAATCAGCCCCAGCATTTT | CASTAQGGRSNQPQHF
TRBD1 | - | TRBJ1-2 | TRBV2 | TGTGCCAGCAGACCGGACAGGATTAACTATGGCTACACCTTC | CASRPDRINYGYTF
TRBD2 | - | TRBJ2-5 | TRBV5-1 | TGCGCCAGCAGCCCCCTGGGTAGCGGGAGGGGTGAGACCCAGTACTTC | CASSPLGSGRGETQYF
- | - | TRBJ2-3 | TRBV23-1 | TGCGCCCGCGTCGTATCGGATACGCAGTATTTT | CARVVSDTQYF
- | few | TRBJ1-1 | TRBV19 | TGTGCCAGTAGTATTCGGGAGGGGTTGAACACTGAAGCTTTCTTT | CASSIREGLNTEAFF
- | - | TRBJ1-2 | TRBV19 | TGTGCCAGTAGTATCTCACAGCAAGCTAACTATGGCTACACCTTC | CASSISQQANYGYTF
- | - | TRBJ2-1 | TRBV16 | TGTGCCAGCAGCCAATTCCAGGGGATCGTTGGCAATGAGCAGTTCTTC | CASSQFQGIVGNEQFF
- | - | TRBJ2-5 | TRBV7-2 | TGTGCCAGCAGCTTAGGACGGGACAAGGGAAGGACCCAGTACTTC | CASSLGRDKGRTQYF
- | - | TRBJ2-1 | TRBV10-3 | TGTGCCATCAGTGAACCGGGATCTGGGTCTGAGGATGAGCAGTTCTTC | CAISEPGSGSEDEQFF
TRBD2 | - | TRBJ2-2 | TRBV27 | TGTGCCAGCAGTTTAATAGCGGGAGTCATCGGGGAGCTGTTTTTT | CASSLIAGVIGELFF
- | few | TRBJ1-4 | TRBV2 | TGTGCCAGCAGTGACCGGGTGGCGCTGGAAAAACTGTTTTTT | CASSDRVALEKLFF
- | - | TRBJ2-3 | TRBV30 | TGTGCCTGCGCTCTGTGGGGTACCGCAGATACGCAGTATTTT | CACALWGTADTQYF
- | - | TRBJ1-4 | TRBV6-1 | TGTGCCAGCAGTGAATGGAATGAAAAACTGTTTTTT | CASSEWNEKLFF
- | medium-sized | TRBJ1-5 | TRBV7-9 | TGTGCCAGCAGCTTAGATAATCAGCCCCAGCATTTT | CASSLDNQPQHF
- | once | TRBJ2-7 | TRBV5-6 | TGTGCCAGCAGACGAGAATACGAGCAGTACTTC | CASRREYEQYF
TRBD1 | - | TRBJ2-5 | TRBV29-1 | TGCAGCGTTGAAGCTCCGACAGGGTTGGGAGAGACCCGGTACTTC | CSVEAPTGLGETRYF
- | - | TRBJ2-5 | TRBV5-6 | TGTGCCAGCAGCTTGGCCGGAGAGACCCAGTACTTC | CASSLAGETQYF
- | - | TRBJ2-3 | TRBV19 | TGTGCCAGTAGTATGCAACGGAGCACAGATACGCAGTATTTT | CASSMQRSTDTQYF